These 8 T cell receptor beta chains originate from one sample sequenced in a study of T cells in Graves' hyperthyroidism and ophthalmopathy. Amplified TCR beta CDR3 regions derived from RNA transcripts. In the first-round RT-PCR of the TCR CDR3, the HTBI primer set was used. TCRdb reprocessed the multiplex PCR reads via MiXCR and lists one record per CDR3 protein. The table includes about 580,000 distinct CDR3 sequences, approximately 44% detected once. The specimen was peripheral blood or thyroid tissue (not recorded which). The receptors stem from a woman younger than 35 with Graves' hyperthyroidism.

This clonotype was observed at least ten times. The J gene is TRBJ1-5, the V gene TRBV20-1, with D possibly TRBD1 on 5 matching bases. Germline CDR1 reads DFQATT; CDR2 reads SNEGSKA (reference sequence). Trimming removed 6 bases at V and 3 bases at J, with 21 bases between. The CDR3 loop spans 16 amino acids. CDR3 loop: CSASIGGFGPNQPQHF. CDR3 bases: TGCAGTGCCTCGATTGGGGGGTTTGGCCCCAATCAGCCCCAGCATTTT.

V gene TRBV6-5 combines with J gene TRBJ1-6, with 9 bases aligning to TRBD1. V gave up 4 bases and J gave up 8 bases; unmatched junction bases: 6. The CDR3 spans 15 residues. CDR1 is MNHEY, CDR2 SVGAGI, per germline. CDR3 residues: CASSSPDRGYSPLHF. In DNA, the CDR3 is TGTGCCAGCAGTTCACCGGACAGGGGCTATTCACCCCTCCACTTT.

Comment on this clonotype: The DNA is left out, because the CDR3 cannot be placed on it with certainty; the CDR3 is given as TCRdb lists it. The chain is built from TRBV5-1 and TRBJ1-2. A total of 24 residues make up the CDR3, ends included. From germline, CDR1 is SGHRS and CDR2 YFSETQ. CDR3 residues: CASSRGLAGVDEQFFGPGRGGYTF.

The table lists this clonotype with many counts. V usage is TRBV7-6 and J usage is TRBJ1-1; 9 bases fit TRBD1. Germline lookup yields CDR1 SGHVS and CDR2 FNYEAQ. The V gene end was trimmed by 2 bases and the J gene end by 1 base; junction bases not matched to a gene: 2. CDR3 length: 15 residues. CDR3 DNA sequence: TGTGCCAGCAGCTTAACGGGACAGGGGAACACTGAAGCTTTCTTT. Translated: CASSLTGQGNTEAFF.

The rearrangement uses TRBV7-9 and TRBJ2-5; perhaps TRBD2 as D (6 bases). The CDR3 consists of 11 residues. Germline CDR1 reads SEHNR; CDR2 reads FQNEAQ (reference sequence). Trimming shortened V by 5 bases and J by 7 bases, and 8 bases separated the two germline ends. CDR3 DNA: TGTGCCAGCAGCGGGAGGATGACCCAGTACTTC. This translates into CASSGRMTQYF.

The chain has TRBV7-2 and TRBJ1-5; a possible D gene is TRBD1 (6 bases). The germline V gene has CDR1 SGHTA and CDR2 FQGNSA. Trimming took off 0 bases at V and 3 bases at J, with 9 bases between the two ends. The CDR3 sequence is 15 residues long. This CDR3 is CASSLAGAPNQPQHF. The CDR3, as DNA: TGTGCCAGCAGCTTAGCGGGGGCCCCCAATCAGCCCCAGCATTTT.

This clonotype was counted once. The junction does not match germline at one end; this may be a read error. The gene calls are TRBV15 and TRBJ2-7, with D possibly TRBD2 on 5 matching bases. The CDR3 runs 16 residues. Germline lookup yields CDR1 LNHNV and CDR2 YYDKDF (reference sequence). For the CDR3, the DNA is TGTGCCACCAGCACCTTGGACTCCAGGAGCTTCTACGAGCAATACTTC. Encoded protein: CATSTLDSRSFYEQYF.

The sample holds many counts of this clonotype. The chain employs TRBV29-1 and TRBJ2-6; the D gene is possibly TRBD1 (5 bases). The germline V and J ends were trimmed by 2 bases and 0 bases, with 11 bases remaining between them. Germline lookup yields CDR1 SQVTM and CDR2 ANQGSEA. This CDR3 is 16 amino acids long. The CDR3 DNA reads as TGCAGCGTTGAAACTACAGGCGACTCTGGGGCCAACGTCCTGACTTTC. Translation gives CSVETTGDSGANVLTF.